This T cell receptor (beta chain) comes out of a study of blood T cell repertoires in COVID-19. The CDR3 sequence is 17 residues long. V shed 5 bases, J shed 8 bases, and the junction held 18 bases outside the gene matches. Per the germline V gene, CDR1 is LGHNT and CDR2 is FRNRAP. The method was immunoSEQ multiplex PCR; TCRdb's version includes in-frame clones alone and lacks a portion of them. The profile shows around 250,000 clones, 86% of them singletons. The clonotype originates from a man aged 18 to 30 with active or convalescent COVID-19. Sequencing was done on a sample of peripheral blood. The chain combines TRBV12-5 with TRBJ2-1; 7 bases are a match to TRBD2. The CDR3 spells CASGPFLRAGPPDEQFF. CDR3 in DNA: TGTGCTAGTGGTCCCTTCCTCAGAGCGGGACCTCCGGATGAGCAGTTCTTC. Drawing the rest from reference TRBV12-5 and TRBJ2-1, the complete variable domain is DARVTQTPRHKVTEMGQEVTMRCQPILGHNTVFWYRQTMMQGLELLAYFRNRAPLDDSGMPKDRFSAEMPDATLATLKIQPSEPRDSAVYFCASGPFLRAGPPDEQFFGPGTRLTVL.